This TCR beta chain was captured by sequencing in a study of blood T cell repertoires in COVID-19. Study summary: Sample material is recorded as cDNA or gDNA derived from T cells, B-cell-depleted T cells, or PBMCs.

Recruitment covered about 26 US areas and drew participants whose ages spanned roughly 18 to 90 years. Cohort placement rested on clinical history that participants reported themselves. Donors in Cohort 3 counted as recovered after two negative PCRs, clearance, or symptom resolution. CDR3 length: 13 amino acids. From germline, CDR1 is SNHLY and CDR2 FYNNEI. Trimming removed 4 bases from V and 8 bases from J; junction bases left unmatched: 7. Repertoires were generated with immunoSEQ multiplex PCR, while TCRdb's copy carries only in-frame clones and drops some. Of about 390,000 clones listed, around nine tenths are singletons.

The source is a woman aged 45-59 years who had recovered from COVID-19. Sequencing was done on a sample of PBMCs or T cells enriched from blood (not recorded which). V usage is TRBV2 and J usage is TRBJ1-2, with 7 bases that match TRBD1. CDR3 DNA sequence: TGTGCCAGCAGTGTGGACAGGTGGAGGGGCTACACCTTC. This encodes CASSVDRWRGYTF.